The clone carrying this T cell receptor beta chain was recorded only once. Its antigen is currently unknown. This sample is drawn from a study of brain T cells in children with intractable seizures. General observations from the study: Pre- and post-surgery blood differed in depth, so pre-surgery absences may be undersampling. Viral specificity was inferred only from CDR3 similarity; HCMV serostatus was unknown.

Clones were read by immunoSEQ multiplex PCR, and TCRdb kept only the in-frame ones, dropping some. The repertoire holds tens of thousands of clones, with roughly 94% as singletons. The CDR3 is 16 residues long. The J segment lost 8 bases and the V segment lost 4 bases, leaving 14 bases of the junction unmatched. Germline CDR1 reads SGHKS; CDR2 reads YYEKEE (reference sequence). Sequencing was limited to surgery cases with top T cell transcript signatures in brain tissue. This clonotype was sampled from a boy younger than 18 with focal cortical dysplasia and intractable seizures. V and J are TRBV5-5 and TRBJ1-2; TRBD1 agrees at 10 bases. Sequencing used peripheral blood, obtained at surgery. The CDR3 loop reads CASSRELRQGASGYTF. The CDR3 nucleotides read TGTGCCAGCAGCCGCGAGCTTAGACAGGGGGCGAGCGGCTACACCTTC. Drawing the rest from reference TRBV5-5 and TRBJ1-2, the complete variable domain is DAGVTQSPTHLIKTRGQQVTLRCSPISGHKSVSWYQQVLGQGPQFIFQYYEKEERGRGNFPDRFSARQFPNYSSELNVNALLLGDSALYLCASSRELRQGASGYTFGSGTRLTVV.